A selection of T cell receptor beta chains follows, all from one sample in a study of blood T cells in healthy people across ages. TCRdb redid the calling of the 5' RACE reads with MiXCR, one entry per CDR3 protein. Of 800,000 to 1,000,000 distinct CDR3 sequences listed, around 48% are singletons. Sequenced input: blood. The receptors come from a man in his thirties or forties in good health. Both conserved end residues are part of each CDR3. D genes are given only for firm matches. Some rows have no size entry. The others give once, few or many, or a class for an expanded clone.

-	TRBJ1-1	few	TRBV6-5	TGTGCCAGCAGTCCCCCTAGGGGCCCGAACACTGAAGCTTTCTTT	CASSPPRGPNTEAFF
TRBD2	TRBJ2-3	-	TRBV20-1	TGCAGTGCTAGACACGGGGGGGGGCCTACAGATACGCAGTATTTT	CSARHGGGPTDTQYF
-	TRBJ2-5	many	TRBV4-1	TGCGCCAGCAGCCAGGACGGCCTACAAGAGACCCAGTACTTC	CASSQDGLQETQYF
-	TRBJ2-1	few	TRBV6-2/TRBV6-3	TGTGCCAGCAGTTATTCTCAGGGAATCTACAATGAGCAGTTCTTC	CASSYSQGIYNEQFF
-	TRBJ2-1	-	TRBV5-1	TGCGCCAGCAGCTGGATACCCGGGACCCAAAACAATGAGCAGTTCTTC	CASSWIPGTQNNEQFF
TRBD2	TRBJ2-1	few	TRBV30	TGTGCCTGGAGTGGGGGTAGCGGGGGTCTAGCCTACAATGAGCAGTTCTTC	CAWSGGSGGLAYNEQFF
-	TRBJ2-5	-	TRBV3-1	TGTGCCAGCAGCCAAGGCCGGACGGCGCAAGAGACCCAGTACTTC	CASSQGRTAQETQYF
-	TRBJ1-6	-	TRBV6-2/TRBV6-3	TGTGCCAGCAGCGCAGGGTGGGATTCACCCCTCCACTTT	CASSAGWDSPLHF
TRBD1	TRBJ1-2	-	TRBV6-2/TRBV6-3	TGTGCCAGCAGAAAAACAGGGGTCGGTAACTATGGCTACACCTTC	CASRKTGVGNYGYTF
-	TRBJ2-2	-	TRBV5-6	TGTGCCAGCAGCGGAGTTGGACTTGACACCGGGGAGCTGTTTTTT	CASSGVGLDTGELFF
TRBD2	TRBJ2-7	-	TRBV3-1	TGTGCCAGCAGCCAACTCGGGACTCGGGAGGGCGAGCAGTACTTC	CASSQLGTREGEQYF
-	TRBJ2-5	-	TRBV4-2	TGTGCCAGCAGCCAGGGCAGTTTTGAGACCCAGTACTTC	CASSQGSFETQYF
TRBD1	TRBJ1-1	-	TRBV5-1	TGCGCCAGCAGCCTCAGGACAGGGGGCACGACACGTGAAGCTTTCTTT	CASSLRTGGTTREAFF
-	TRBJ2-3	few	TRBV20-1	TGCAGTGCTAGCTGGGAAGGCACAGATACGCAGTATTTT	CSASWEGTDTQYF
-	TRBJ1-6	few	TRBV27	TGTGCCAGCAGTCCTGACTGGGACGTTTATTCGAGCTCCTATAATTCACCCCTCCACTTT	CASSPDWDVYSSSYNSPLHF
-	TRBJ2-7	few	TRBV27	TGTGCCAGCAGCTCCGAGTGGGGGGCAATAAACGAGCAGTACTTC	CASSSEWGAINEQYF
-	TRBJ1-2	few	TRBV6-6	TGTGCCAGCAGTTATAAAGACAGATTCTATGGCTACACCTTC	CASSYKDRFYGYTF
TRBD1	TRBJ1-2	few	TRBV7-2	TGTGCCAGCAGCAGAGACCGGGACAGGGGTGGCTACACCTTC	CASSRDRDRGGYTF
-	TRBJ2-7	few	TRBV10-3	TGTGCCATCAGTGAGGCGATTGAGCTGTACGAGCAGTACTTC	CAISEAIELYEQYF
-	TRBJ2-2	-	TRBV18	TGTGCCAGCGCCCAGTCGGCACCGAACACCGGGGAGCTGTTTTTT	CASAQSAPNTGELFF
-	TRBJ2-2	-	TRBV28	TGTGCCAGCAGTTTAATAAGGGGGGCCACCGGGGAGCTGTTTTTT	CASSLIRGATGELFF
TRBD1	TRBJ1-6	-	TRBV5-7	TGTGCCAGCAGCCCTCACCGACAGGGCAACTATAATTCACCCCTCCACTTT	CASSPHRQGNYNSPLHF
TRBD1	TRBJ2-4	many	TRBV29-1	TGCAGCGTTACCGACAGGGGAAACATTCAGTACTTC	CSVTDRGNIQYF
TRBD2	TRBJ2-3	-	TRBV20-1	TGCAGTGCTGAAGGGACTAGCGGGGGACGCACAGATACGCAGTATTTT	CSAEGTSGGRTDTQYF
-	TRBJ2-5	-	TRBV28	TGTGCCAGCAGTGAAGGTTGGACCCAGTACTTC	CASSEGWTQYF
TRBD1	TRBJ2-1	few	TRBV5-6	TGTGCCAGCAGCTTGGCCGGAGACAGGGAAAAGTTCTTC	CASSLAGDREKFF
TRBD2	TRBJ2-1	-	TRBV10-3	TGTGCCATCAAACGGGAGGGTGTTCACTACAATGAGCAGTTCTTC	CAIKREGVHYNEQFF
-	TRBJ1-1	few	TRBV3-1	TGTGCCAGCAGACATAGGGAGAGGAGGACTGAAGCTTTCTTT	CASRHRERRTEAFF
-	TRBJ2-3	-	TRBV18	TGTGCCAGCTCACCAAACACCCGCACAGATACGCAGTATTTT	CASSPNTRTDTQYF
-	TRBJ2-5	few	TRBV20-1	TGCAGTGCGCCATGGACCTCAGAGACCCAGTACTTC	CSAPWTSETQYF
-	TRBJ2-3	many	TRBV7-6	TGTGCCAGCAGCTTAGTTGGGGGCGGAGCAGATACGCAGTATTTT	CASSLVGGGADTQYF
TRBD2	TRBJ2-2	-	TRBV29-1	TGCAGCGTGGCCACTAGCGGCGGCACCGGGGAGCTGTTTTTT	CSVATSGGTGELFF
TRBD2	TRBJ2-7	few	TRBV5-5	TGTGCCAGCAATACCGGGACTAGCGGACATACGGCCTACGAGCAGTACTTC	CASNTGTSGHTAYEQYF
-	TRBJ2-6	-	TRBV28	TGTGCCAGCAGTATACCAACAGTCTCTGGGGCCAACGTCCTGACTTTC	CASSIPTVSGANVLTF
-	TRBJ2-5	few	TRBV14	TGTGCCAGCAGCCAAGGGACACAAACGTGGGGAGAGACCCAGTACTTC	CASSQGTQTWGETQYF
TRBD1	TRBJ2-7	-	TRBV27	TGTGCCAGCAGTCCATCCGGGACAGGGTGGTCCGAGCAGTACTTC	CASSPSGTGWSEQYF
TRBD1	TRBJ1-6	-	TRBV12-3/TRBV12-4	TGTGCCAGCAGGGAGACAGGGACCAATAATTCACCCCTCCACTTT	CASRETGTNNSPLHF
-	TRBJ1-1	many	TRBV6-2/TRBV6-3	TGTGCCAGCTACAGCGGGGGCACGAACACTGAAGCTTTCTTT	CASYSGGTNTEAFF
-	TRBJ2-3	-	TRBV3-1	TGTGCCAGCAGCCCCGGGGGACTTACAACAGATACGCAGTATTTT	CASSPGGLTTDTQYF
TRBD2	TRBJ2-1	-	TRBV3-1	TGTGCCAGCAGCCAATGGGGCGGGGGGGGACTCAATGAGCAGTTCTTC	CASSQWGGGGLNEQFF
TRBD1	TRBJ2-2	once	TRBV2	TGTGCATGTACGGAACAGGGGCTTGACACCGGGGAGCTGTTTTTT	CACTEQGLDTGELFF
TRBD1	TRBJ1-5	-	TRBV7-2	TGTGCCAGCAGCTCCGGGACAGGGGGCGTCCAGCCCCAGCATTTT	CASSSGTGGVQPQHF
TRBD1	TRBJ2-1	-	TRBV4-3	TGCGCCAGCAGCCAAGTCGGTGGGACAGATTACAATGAGCAGTTCTTC	CASSQVGGTDYNEQFF
TRBD2	TRBJ2-1	-	TRBV15	TGTGCCACCAGCAGACGGGGGGTGTATGAGCAGTTCTTC	CATSRRGVYEQFF
TRBD1	TRBJ2-3	few	TRBV4-3	TGCGCCAGCAGCCAAGAGCAGGGGGTGGTTGGGACAGATACGCAGTATTTT	CASSQEQGVVGTDTQYF
-	TRBJ1-2	-	TRBV7-2	TGTGCCAGCAGCCCAAATGGCGGGTTTGGCTACACCTTC	CASSPNGGFGYTF
-	TRBJ1-1	-	TRBV27	TGTGCCAGCAGTTTATTCGACGGCCCGAGGACTGAAGCTTTCTTT	CASSLFDGPRTEAFF
-	TRBJ2-5	-	TRBV9	TGTGCCAGCAGCGTAGAGGCAGGACAAGAGACCCAGTACTTC	CASSVEAGQETQYF
-	TRBJ1-2	-	TRBV29-1	TGCAGCGTTGGCGAGTGGTATGGCTACACCTTC	CSVGEWYGYTF
TRBD1	TRBJ2-5	-	TRBV5-1	TGCGCCAGCAGCGGAGACAGGGGAAGGTCCGGGAATGAGCAGTACTTC	CASSGDRGRSGNEQYF
-	TRBJ2-7	-	TRBV12-3/TRBV12-4	TGTGCCAGCAGTTCGGTCCTCGAGCAGTACTTC	CASSSVLEQYF
-	TRBJ1-2	-	TRBV7-9	TGTGCCAGCAATCCCCCGACTTTGGCCCCAATAGATGGCTACACCTTC	CASNPPTLAPIDGYTF
-	TRBJ2-7	many	TRBV7-2	TGTGCCAGCAGCTCTCGGGCTATCTACGAGCAGTACTTC	CASSSRAIYEQYF
-	TRBJ2-7	-	TRBV9	TGTGCCAGCAGCGTAGGAGCGGGTAACTCCTACGAGCAGTACTTC	CASSVGAGNSYEQYF
-	TRBJ2-5	-	TRBV10-3	TGTGCCATCAGTTGGGACCGGCAAGAGACCCAGTACTTC	CAISWDRQETQYF
TRBD1	TRBJ1-1	-	TRBV6-5	TGTGCCAGCGGTTACCCGACAGGGGGTGAAGCTTTCTTT	CASGYPTGGEAFF
-	TRBJ2-1	-	TRBV29-1	TGCAGCGGGACCGAGGCAGGGCAGTTCTTC	CSGTEAGQFF
-	TRBJ2-7	-	TRBV6-5	TGTGCCAGCAGTTACGGCACTTCTTACGAGCAGTACTTC	CASSYGTSYEQYF
TRBD2	TRBJ2-3	-	TRBV7-2	TGTGCCAGCAGCCCGAGACTAGCGGCCCCTGCAGATACGCAGTATTTT	CASSPRLAAPADTQYF